This TCR beta chain was obtained from a study of siplizumab effects on memory and regulatory T cells. Findings and limits, study-wide: Most alloreactive clones went unmapped to unstimulated subsets; only a minor fraction mapped. The alloresponse seemed to draw substantially on naive T cells, which appeared more diverse than memory cells.

Germline V lookup: CDR1 MNHEY, CDR2 SMNVEV (reference sequence). The V end lost 2 bases, the J end lost 9 bases, and 8 bases lay between the germline ends. This CDR3 spans 12 amino acids. Approximately 100,000 TCR templates per sample were sequenced. Clones were read by immunoSEQ multiplex PCR, and TCRdb kept only the in-frame ones, dropping some. The table lists 70,000 to 100,000 clones, 93% of them singletons, with over 5% in the top ten. Concerning this clone: Its antigen is undetermined.

This TCR came from a human donor in good health. V and J are TRBV27 and TRBJ2-1; D is uncertain. Input material: CD8+ T cells sorted from blood. The CDR3, as DNA: TGTGCCAGCAGTTTACAAAATTCTGAGCAGTTCTTC. Protein: CASSLQNSEQFF.